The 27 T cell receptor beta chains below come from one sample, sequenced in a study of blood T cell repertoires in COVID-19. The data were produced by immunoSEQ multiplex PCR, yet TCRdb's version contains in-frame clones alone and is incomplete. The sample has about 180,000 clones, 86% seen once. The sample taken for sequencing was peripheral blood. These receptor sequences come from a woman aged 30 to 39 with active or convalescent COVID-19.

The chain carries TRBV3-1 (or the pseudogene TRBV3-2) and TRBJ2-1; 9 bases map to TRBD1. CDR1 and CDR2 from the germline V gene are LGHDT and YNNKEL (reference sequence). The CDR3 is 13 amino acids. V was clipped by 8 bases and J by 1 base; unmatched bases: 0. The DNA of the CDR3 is TGTGCCAGCGGGACAGGGTCCTACAATGAGCAGTTCTTC. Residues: CASGTGSYNEQFF.

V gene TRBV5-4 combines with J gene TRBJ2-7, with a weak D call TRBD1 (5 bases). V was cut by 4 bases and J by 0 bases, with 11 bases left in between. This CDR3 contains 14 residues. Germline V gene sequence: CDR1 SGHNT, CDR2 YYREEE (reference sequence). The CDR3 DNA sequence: TGTGCCAGCAGCCTGACAGCTAACTCCTACGAGCAGTACTTC. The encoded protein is CASSLTANSYEQYF.

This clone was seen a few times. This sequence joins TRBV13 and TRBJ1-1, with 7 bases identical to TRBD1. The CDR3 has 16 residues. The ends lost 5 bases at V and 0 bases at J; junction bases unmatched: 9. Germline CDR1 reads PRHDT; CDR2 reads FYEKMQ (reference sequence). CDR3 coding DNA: TGTGCCAGCAGCCCCCGGACAGGTGGGATGAACACTGAAGCTTTCTTT. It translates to CASSPRTGGMNTEAFF.

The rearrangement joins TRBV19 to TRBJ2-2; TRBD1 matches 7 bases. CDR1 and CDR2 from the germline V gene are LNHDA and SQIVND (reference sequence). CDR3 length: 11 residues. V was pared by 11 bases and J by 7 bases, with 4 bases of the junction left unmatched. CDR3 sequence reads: CAARDSGELFF. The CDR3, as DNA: TGTGCCGCCCGGGACAGCGGGGAGCTGTTTTTT.

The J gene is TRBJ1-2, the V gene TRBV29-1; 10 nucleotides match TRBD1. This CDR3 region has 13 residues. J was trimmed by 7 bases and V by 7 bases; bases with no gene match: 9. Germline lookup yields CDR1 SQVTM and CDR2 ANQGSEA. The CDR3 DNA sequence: TGCAGCGGAGGGTTAGGACAGGGGGGTGGCTACACCTTC. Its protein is CSGGLGQGGGYTF.

The CDR3 sequence: CATSIFGGVDYNEQFF. As DNA, the CDR3 is TGTGCCACCAGCATCTTCGGGGGGGTCGATTACAATGAGCAGTTCTTC. The rearrangement links TRBV15 to TRBJ2-1; TRBD2 aligns across 8 bases. There are 16 residues in the CDR3. The V and J ends lost 4 bases and 4 bases, in that order; junction bases with no gene match: 9. The germline V gene has CDR1 LNHNV and CDR2 YYDKDF (reference sequence).

CDR3 sequence reads: CAISEWERRTNEKLFF. The CDR3 DNA is TGTGCCATCAGTGAGTGGGAGAGGCGGACTAATGAAAAACTGTTTTTT. The chain employs TRBV10-3 and TRBJ1-4; D remains ambiguous. V gave up 1 base and J gave up 2 bases, with 11 bases separating them. CDR1 ENHRY and CDR2 SYGVKD come from the germline V gene. The CDR3 loop spans 16 amino acids.

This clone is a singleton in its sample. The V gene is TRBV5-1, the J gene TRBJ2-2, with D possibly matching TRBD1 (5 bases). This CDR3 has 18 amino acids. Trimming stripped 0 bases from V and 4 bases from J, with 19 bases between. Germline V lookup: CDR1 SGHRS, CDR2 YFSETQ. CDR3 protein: CASSLEQGQGLTTGELFF. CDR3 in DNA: TGCGCCAGCAGCTTGGAGCAAGGGCAGGGTTTAACCACCGGGGAGCTGTTTTTT.

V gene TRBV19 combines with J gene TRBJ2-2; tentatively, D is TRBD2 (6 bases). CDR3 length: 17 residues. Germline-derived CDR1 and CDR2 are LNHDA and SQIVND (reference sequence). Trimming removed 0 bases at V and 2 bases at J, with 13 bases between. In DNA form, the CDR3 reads TGTGCCAGTAGTATAGATTCCCGGGGAGGAAACACCGGGGAGCTGTTTTTT. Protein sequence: CASSIDSRGGNTGELFF.

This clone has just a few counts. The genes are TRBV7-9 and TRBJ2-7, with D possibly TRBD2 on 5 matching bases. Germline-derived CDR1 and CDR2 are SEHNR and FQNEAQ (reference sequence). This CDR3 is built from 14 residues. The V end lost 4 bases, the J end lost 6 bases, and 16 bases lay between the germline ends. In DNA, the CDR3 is TGTGCCAGCAGCTCCGAGGGTTCCCTATCCGAGCAGTACTTC. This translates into CASSSEGSLSEQYF.

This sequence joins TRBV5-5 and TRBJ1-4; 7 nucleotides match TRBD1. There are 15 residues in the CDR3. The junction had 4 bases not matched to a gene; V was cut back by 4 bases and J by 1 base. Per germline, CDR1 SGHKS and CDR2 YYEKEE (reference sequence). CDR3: CASSLTGVTNEKLFF. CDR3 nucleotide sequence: TGTGCCAGCAGCCTCACAGGGGTAACTAATGAAAAACTGTTTTTT.

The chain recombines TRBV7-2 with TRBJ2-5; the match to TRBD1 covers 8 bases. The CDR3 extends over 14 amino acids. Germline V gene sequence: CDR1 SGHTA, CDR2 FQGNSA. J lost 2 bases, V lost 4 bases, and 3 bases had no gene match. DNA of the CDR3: TGTGCCAGCAGCTATGACAGGGGTCAAGAGACCCAGTACTTC. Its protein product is CASSYDRGQETQYF. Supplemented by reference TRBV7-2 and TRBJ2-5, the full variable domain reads GAGVSQSPSNKVTEKGKDVELRCDPISGHTALYWYRQSLGQGLEFLIYFQGNSAPDKSGLPSDRFSAERTGGSVSTLTIQRTQQEDSAVYLCASSYDRGQETQYFGPGTRLLVL.

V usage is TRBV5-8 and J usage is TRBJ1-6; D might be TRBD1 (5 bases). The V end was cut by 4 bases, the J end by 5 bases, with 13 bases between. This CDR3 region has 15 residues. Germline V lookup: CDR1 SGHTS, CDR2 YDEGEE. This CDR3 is CASSDGWTNNSPLHF. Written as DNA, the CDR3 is TGTGCCAGCAGCGATGGGTGGACAAATAATTCACCCCTCCACTTT.

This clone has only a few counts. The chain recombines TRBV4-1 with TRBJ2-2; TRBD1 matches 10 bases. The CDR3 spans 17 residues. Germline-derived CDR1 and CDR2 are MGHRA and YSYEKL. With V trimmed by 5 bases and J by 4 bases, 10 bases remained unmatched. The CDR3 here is CASSRPGTGALTGELFF. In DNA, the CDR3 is TGCGCCAGCAGCAGACCCGGGACAGGGGCCCTCACCGGGGAGCTGTTTTTT.

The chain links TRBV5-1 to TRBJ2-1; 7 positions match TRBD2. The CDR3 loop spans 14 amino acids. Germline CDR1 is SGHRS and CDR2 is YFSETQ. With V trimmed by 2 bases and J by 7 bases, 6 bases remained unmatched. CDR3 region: CASSLPGGSNEQFF. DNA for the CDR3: TGCGCCAGCAGCTTACCTGGCGGGAGTAATGAGCAGTTCTTC.

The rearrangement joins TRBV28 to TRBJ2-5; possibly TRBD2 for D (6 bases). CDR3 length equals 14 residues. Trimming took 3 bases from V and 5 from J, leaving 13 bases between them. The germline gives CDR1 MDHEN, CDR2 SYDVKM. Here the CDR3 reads CASSFGGTGETQYF. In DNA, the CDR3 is TGTGCCAGCAGTTTTGGGGGGACCGGGGAGACCCAGTACTTC.

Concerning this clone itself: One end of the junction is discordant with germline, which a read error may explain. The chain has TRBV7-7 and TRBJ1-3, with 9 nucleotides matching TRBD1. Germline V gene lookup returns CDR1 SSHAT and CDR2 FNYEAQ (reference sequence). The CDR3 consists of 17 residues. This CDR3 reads CASSLKPPGQGGNTIYF. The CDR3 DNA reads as TGTGCTAGCAGCTTAAAACCCCCGGGACAGGGTGGAAACACCATATATTTT.

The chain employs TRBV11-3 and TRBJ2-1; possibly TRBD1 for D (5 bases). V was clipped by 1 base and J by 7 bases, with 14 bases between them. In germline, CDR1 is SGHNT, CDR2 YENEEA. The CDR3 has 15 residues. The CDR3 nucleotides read TGTGCCAGCAGCTTAGTGGGGTCCAGGGTTAATGAGCAGTTCTTC. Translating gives CASSLVGSRVNEQFF.

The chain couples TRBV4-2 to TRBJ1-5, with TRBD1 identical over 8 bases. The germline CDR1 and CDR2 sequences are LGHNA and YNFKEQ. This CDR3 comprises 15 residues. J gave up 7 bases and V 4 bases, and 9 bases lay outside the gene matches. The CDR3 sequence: CASSREAGGVQPQHF. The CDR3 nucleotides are TGTGCCAGCAGCCGAGAGGCAGGGGGCGTGCAGCCCCAGCATTTT.

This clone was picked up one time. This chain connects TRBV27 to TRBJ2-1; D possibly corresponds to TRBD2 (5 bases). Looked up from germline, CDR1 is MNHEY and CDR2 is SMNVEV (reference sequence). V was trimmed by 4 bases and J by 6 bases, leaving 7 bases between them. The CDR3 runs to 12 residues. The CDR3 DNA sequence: TGTGCCAGCAGTTCAACTAGCAATGAGCAGTTCTTC. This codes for CASSSTSNEQFF.

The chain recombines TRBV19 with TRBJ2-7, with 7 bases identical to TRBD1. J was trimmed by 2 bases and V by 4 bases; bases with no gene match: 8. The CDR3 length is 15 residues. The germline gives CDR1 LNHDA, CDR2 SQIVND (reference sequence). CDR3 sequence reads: CASSTSTGSPYEQYF. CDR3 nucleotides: TGTGCCAGTAGTACCTCGACAGGGTCCCCCTACGAGCAGTACTTC.

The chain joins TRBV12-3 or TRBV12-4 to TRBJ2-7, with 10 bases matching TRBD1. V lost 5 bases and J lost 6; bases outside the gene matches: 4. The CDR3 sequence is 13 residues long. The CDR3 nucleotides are TGTGCCAGCAGTCCCGGGACAGGGGCCGAGCAGTACTTC. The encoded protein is CASSPGTGAEQYF.

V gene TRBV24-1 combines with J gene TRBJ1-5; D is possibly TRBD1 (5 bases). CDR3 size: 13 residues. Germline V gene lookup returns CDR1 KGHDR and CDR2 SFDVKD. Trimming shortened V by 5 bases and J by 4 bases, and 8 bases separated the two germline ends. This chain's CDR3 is CATSAGVNQPQHF. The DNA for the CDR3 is TGTGCCACCAGTGCGGGGGTAAATCAGCCCCAGCATTTT.

The CDR3 loop is CASRGQGNQPQHF. The DNA of the CDR3 is TGTGCCAGCAGGGGGCAGGGCAATCAGCCCCAGCATTTT. This chain connects TRBV12-3 or TRBV12-4 to TRBJ1-5; D might be TRBD1 (5 bases). The V end lost 6 bases, the J end lost 2 bases, and 8 bases lay between the germline ends. The CDR3 runs to 13 residues.

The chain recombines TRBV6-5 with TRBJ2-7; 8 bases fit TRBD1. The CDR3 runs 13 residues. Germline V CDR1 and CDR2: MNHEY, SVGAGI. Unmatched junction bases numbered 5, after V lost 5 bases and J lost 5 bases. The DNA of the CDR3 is TGTGCCAGCAGTCGGACAGGGTTCGACGAGCAGTACTTC. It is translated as CASSRTGFDEQYF.

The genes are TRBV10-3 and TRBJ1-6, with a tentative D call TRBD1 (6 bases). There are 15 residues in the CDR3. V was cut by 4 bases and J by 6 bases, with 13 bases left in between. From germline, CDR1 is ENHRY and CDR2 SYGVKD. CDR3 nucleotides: TGTGCCATCAGTGTGGCAGGGGACGGTAATTCACCCCTCCACTTT. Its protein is CAISVAGDGNSPLHF.

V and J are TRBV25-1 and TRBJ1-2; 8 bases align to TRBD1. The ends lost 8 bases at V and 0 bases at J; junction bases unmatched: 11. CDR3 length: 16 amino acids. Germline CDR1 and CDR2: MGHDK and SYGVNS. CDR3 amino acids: CASQGALGASNYGYTF. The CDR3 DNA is TGTGCCAGCCAGGGGGCGCTGGGGGCTTCTAACTATGGCTACACCTTC.